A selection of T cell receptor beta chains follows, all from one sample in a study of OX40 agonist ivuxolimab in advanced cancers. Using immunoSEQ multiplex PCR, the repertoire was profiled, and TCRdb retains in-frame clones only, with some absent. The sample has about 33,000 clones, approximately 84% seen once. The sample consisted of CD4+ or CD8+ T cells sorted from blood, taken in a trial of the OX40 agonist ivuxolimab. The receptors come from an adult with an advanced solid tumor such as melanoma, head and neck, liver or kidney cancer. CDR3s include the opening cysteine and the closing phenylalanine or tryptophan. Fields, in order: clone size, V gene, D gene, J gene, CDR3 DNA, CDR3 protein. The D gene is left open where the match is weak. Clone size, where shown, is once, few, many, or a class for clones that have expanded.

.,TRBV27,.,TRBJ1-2,TGTGCCAGCAGTTTATCCCGGGGGCGAAGCTATGGCTACACCTTC,CASSLSRGRSYGYTF
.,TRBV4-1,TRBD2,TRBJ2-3,TGCGCCAGCAGCCCTACATTTCCGAGCCTAGCGGGAGGGACCACGGATACGCAGTATTTT,CASSPTFPSLAGGTTDTQYF
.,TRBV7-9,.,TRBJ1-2,TGTGCCAGCAGCTCGCAGGCCTTCTATGGCTACACCTTC,CASSSQAFYGYTF
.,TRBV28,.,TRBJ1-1,TGTGCCAGCAGTTTATGGGGGGCGGGTGCTACTGAAGCTTTCTTT,CASSLWGAGATEAFF
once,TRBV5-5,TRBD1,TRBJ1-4,TGTGCCAGCACCGGACAGGGGACGGATGAAAAACTGTTTTTT,CASTGQGTDEKLFF
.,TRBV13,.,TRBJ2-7,TGTGCCAGCAGCTTAGAGCCTCGGGGCTTGAACTACGAGCAGTACTTC,CASSLEPRGLNYEQYF
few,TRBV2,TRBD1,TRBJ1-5,TGTGCCAGCAGTAATGGACAGGGAGGGCATCAGCCCCAGCATTTT,CASSNGQGGHQPQHF
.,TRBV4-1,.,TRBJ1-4,TGCGCCAGCAGCCAAGATCCCGGGGGTCATAATGAAAAACTGTTTTTT,CASSQDPGGHNEKLFF
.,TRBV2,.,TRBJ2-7,TGTGCCAGCCCGGGTTTGGCAGGAGCCTACGAGCAGTACTTC,CASPGLAGAYEQYF
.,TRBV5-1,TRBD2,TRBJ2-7,TGCGCCAGCAGCTTGGCCAGCGGGGCGGGTGAGCAGTACTTC,CASSLASGAGEQYF
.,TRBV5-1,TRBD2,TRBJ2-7,TGCGCCAGCAGCACCGGACTAGCGGCCGCCCACGAGCAGTACTTC,CASSTGLAAAHEQYF
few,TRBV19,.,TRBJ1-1,TGTGCCAGTAGTTGGGGCGTCACGGGGGATGCTTTCTTT,CASSWGVTGDAFF
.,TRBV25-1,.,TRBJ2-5,TGTGCCAGCAGTGAATATATGAGGGGGGGAGAGACCCAGTACTTC,CASSEYMRGGETQYF
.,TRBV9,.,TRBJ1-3,TGTGCCAGCAGCGTAAGTGTTGGGCCAGGAAGCTCTGGAAACACCATATATTTT,CASSVSVGPGSSGNTIYF